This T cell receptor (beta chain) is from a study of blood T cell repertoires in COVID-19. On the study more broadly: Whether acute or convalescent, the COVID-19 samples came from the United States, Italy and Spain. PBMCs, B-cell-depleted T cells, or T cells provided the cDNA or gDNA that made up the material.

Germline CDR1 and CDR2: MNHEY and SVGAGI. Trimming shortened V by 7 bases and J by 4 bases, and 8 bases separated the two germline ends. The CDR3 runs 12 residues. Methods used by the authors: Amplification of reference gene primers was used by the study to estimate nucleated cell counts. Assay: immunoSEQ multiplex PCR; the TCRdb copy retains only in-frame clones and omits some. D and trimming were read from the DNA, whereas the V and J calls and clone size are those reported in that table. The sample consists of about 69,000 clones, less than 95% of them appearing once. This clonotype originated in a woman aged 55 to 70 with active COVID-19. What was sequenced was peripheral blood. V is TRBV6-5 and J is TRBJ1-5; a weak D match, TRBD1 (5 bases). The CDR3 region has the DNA TGTGCCAGCAACAGGCCAAATCAGCCCCAGCATTTT. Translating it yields CASNRPNQPQHF.